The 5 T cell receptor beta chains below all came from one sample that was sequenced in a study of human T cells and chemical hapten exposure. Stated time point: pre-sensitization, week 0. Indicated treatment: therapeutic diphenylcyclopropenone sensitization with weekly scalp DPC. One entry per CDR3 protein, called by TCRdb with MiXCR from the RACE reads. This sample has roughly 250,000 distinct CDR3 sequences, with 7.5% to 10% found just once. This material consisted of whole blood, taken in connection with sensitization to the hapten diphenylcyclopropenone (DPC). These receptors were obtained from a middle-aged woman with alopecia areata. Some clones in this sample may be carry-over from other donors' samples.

In DNA, the CDR3 is TGTGCCAGCAGTACACAGCAGAACACTGAAGCTTTCTTT. Protein product: CASSTQQNTEAFF. This rearrangement joins TRBV12-3 or TRBV12-4 to TRBJ1-1; D gene unclear. There are 13 residues in the CDR3. Trimming removed 5 bases from V and 1 base from J, with 8 bases in between.

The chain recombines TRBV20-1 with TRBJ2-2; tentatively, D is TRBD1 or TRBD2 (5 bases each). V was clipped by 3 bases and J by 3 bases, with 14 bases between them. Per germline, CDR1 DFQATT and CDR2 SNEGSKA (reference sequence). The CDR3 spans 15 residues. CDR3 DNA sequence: TGCAGTGCTAGGATCGGGACGTCTTACACCGGGGAGCTGTTTTTT. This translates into CSARIGTSYTGELFF.

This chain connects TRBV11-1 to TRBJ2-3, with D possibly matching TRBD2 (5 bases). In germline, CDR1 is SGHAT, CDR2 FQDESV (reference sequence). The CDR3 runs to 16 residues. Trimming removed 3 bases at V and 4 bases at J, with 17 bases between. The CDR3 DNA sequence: TGTGCCAGCAGCTTCACTAGTACCGCTCCACCAGATACGCAGTATTTT. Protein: CASSFTSTAPPDTQYF.

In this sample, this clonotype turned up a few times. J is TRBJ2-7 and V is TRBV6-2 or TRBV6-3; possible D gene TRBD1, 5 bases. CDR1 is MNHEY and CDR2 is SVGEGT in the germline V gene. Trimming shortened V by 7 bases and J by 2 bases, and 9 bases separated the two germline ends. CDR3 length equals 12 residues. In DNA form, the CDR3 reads TGTGCCAGCATTTCAGGGACCTACGAGCAGTACTTC. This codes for CASISGTYEQYF.

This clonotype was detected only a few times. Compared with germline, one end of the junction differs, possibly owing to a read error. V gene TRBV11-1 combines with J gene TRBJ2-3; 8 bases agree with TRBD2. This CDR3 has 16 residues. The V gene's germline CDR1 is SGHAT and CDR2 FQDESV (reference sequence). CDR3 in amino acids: CASSLAGDYPTDTQYF. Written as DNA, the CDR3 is TGTGCCAGCAGCCTAGCGGGTGATTACCCCACAGATACGCAGTATTTT. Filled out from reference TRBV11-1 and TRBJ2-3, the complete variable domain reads EAEVAQSPRYKITEKSQAVAFWCDPISGHATLYWYRQILGQGPELLVQFQDESVVDDSQLPKDRFSAERLKGVDSTLKIQPAELGDSAMYLCASSLAGDYPTDTQYFGPGTRLTVL.